Listed here are 27 T cell receptor beta chains from one sample, sequenced in a study of PD-1 blockade in classical Hodgkin lymphoma (dated by TCRdb to 2018 to 2021). The receptor library was made with the immunoSEQ multiplex PCR assay. Not all clones reach the TCRdb copy of this immuneACCESS table, which keeps in-frame sequences only. Checked studies attribute under half of the gap to unresolved V genes and leave the rest unexplained. This sample is represented by tens of thousands of clones; about 72% of them were singletons. The ten largest clones represent less than 4% of the sample. Sample time point, as interpreted from the label and publication: cycle 1 day 1 (C1D1), immediately before nivolumab initiation. Every trial patient had relapsed following autologous stem cell transplantation, and prior brentuximab vedotin exposure was what differed among cohorts A, B and C. The starting material was peripheral blood mononuclear cells (PBMCs), obtained at baseline. Receptors were obtained from a human donor with classical Hodgkin lymphoma.

V gene TRBV9 combines with J gene TRBJ1-6, with no clear D. This CDR3 contains 14 residues. The germline V gene encodes CDR1 SGDLS and CDR2 YYNGEE. Trimming cost V 0 bases and J 10 bases, with 11 bases left between them. CDR3 nucleotides: TGTGCCAGCAGCGTAGGCTCCTTAGGGTCACCCCTCCACTTT. This gives the protein CASSVGSLGSPLHF.

The chain is built from TRBV7-6 and TRBJ1-1, with a possible D match to TRBD1 (5 bases). Germline V gene lookup returns CDR1 SGHVS and CDR2 FNYEAQ. The CDR3 length is 13 residues. The ends were cut back, 5 bases at V and 1 base at J, with 8 bases in the middle. The CDR3 nucleotides read TGTGCCAGCAGCCGGCAGGGGAACACTGAAGCTTTCTTT. This sequence encodes CASSRQGNTEAFF.

A single count supports this clone. This chain connects TRBV19 to TRBJ2-3, with D tentatively TRBD2 (5 bases). The CDR3 is made up of 14 amino acids. Deletions cut 3 bases from V and 4 bases from J, with 11 bases between. Germline V gene lookup returns CDR1 LNHDA and CDR2 SQIVND (reference sequence). Here the CDR3 DNA reads TGTGCCAGTAGTATTTACGGGGTCGCAGATACGCAGTATTTT. Protein sequence: CASSIYGVADTQYF.

The V and J genes are TRBV5-1 and TRBJ1-3; 12 nucleotides agree with TRBD1. This CDR3 region has 15 residues. In germline, CDR1 is SGHRS, CDR2 YFSETQ. V shed 2 bases, J shed 7 bases, and the junction held 4 bases outside the gene matches. The CDR3 DNA reads TGCGCCAGCAGCTTAACGGGACAGGGGGCCAACACCATATATTTT. Translated: CASSLTGQGANTIYF.

V gene TRBV7-8 combines with J gene TRBJ2-5; TRBD1 agrees at 7 bases. The J call may be faulty, since TRBJ2-7 better matches the DNA end. This CDR3 has 13 amino acids. Germline CDR1 reads SGHVS; CDR2 reads FQNEAQ. Here the CDR3 reads CASSPRQGYEQYF. CDR3 DNA sequence: TGTGCCAGCAGCCCGAGACAGGGCTACGAGCAGTACTTC.

V is TRBV7-9 and J is TRBJ2-7; D is unclear. The CDR3 consists of 13 residues. Germline CDR1 and CDR2: SEHNR and FQNEAQ (reference sequence). Trimming took 5 bases from V and 0 from J, leaving 8 bases between them. The DNA of the CDR3 is TGTGCCAGCAGCCCGGAGAGCTCCTACGAGCAGTACTTC. Its translation is CASSPESSYEQYF.

The chain recombines TRBV9 with TRBJ2-2; D is unresolved. V shed 4 bases and J shed 3 bases, with 10 bases lying between them. CDR1 is SGDLS, CDR2 YYNGEE, per germline. The CDR3 length is 14 residues. The CDR3 reads CASSPFLDTGELFF. For the CDR3, the DNA is TGTGCCAGCAGCCCCTTCCTAGACACCGGGGAGCTGTTTTTT.

V and J are TRBV5-4 and TRBJ2-3; no clear D gene. This CDR3 is built from 14 residues. V was shortened by 3 bases and J by 3 bases, with 11 bases between the two germline ends. In germline, CDR1 is SGHNT, CDR2 YYREEE (reference sequence). The CDR3 region has the DNA TGTGCCAGCAGCTCCCCCGAGCAAACAGATACGCAGTATTTT. Protein sequence: CASSSPEQTDTQYF.

The rearrangement uses TRBV6-6 and TRBJ2-4; D unresolved. Trimming shortened V by 4 bases and J by 1 base, and 14 bases separated the two germline ends. The CDR3 consists of 16 residues. From germline, CDR1 is MNHNY and CDR2 SVGAGI (reference sequence). The CDR3 reads CASSSNIRLAKNIQYF. The CDR3 coding sequence is TGTGCCAGCAGTTCGAACATCCGGCTCGCCAAAAACATTCAGTACTTC.

The V gene is TRBV7-9, the J gene TRBJ2-1, with D perhaps TRBD1 or TRBD2 (5 bases each). CDR3 length equals 15 residues. The germline V gene encodes CDR1 SEHNR and CDR2 FQNEAQ (reference sequence). The V end lost 4 bases, the J end lost 2 bases, and 12 bases lay between the germline ends. The DNA for the CDR3 is TGTGCCAGCAGCTACGGGGCCGGGCCCTACAATGAGCAGTTCTTC. The encoded protein is CASSYGAGPYNEQFF. Together with reference TRBV7-9 and TRBJ2-1, the CDR3 gives the full variable domain: DTGVSQNPRHKITKRGQNVTFRCDPISEHNRLYWYRQTLGQGPEFLTYFQNEAQLEKSRLLSDRFSAERPKGSFSTLEIQRTEQGDSAMYLCASSYGAGPYNEQFFGPGTRLTVL.

The rearrangement links TRBV6-5 to TRBJ2-7; D gene uncertain. With 2 bases removed from V and 2 bases from J, the gap between germline ends came to 10 bases. The CDR3 is made up of 14 amino acids. CDR1 MNHEY and CDR2 SVGAGI come from the germline V gene. The CDR3: CASSYLGRTYEQYF. The CDR3 nucleotides are TGTGCCAGCAGTTACCTCGGACGAACCTACGAGCAGTACTTC.

In this sample, this clone turned up a few times. The V call is TRBV6-6, the J call TRBJ1-1, with TRBD1 matching over 9 bases. Germline V lookup: CDR1 MNHNY, CDR2 SVGAGI (reference sequence). CDR3 length: 15 residues. V was pared by 2 bases and J by 5 bases, with 6 bases of the junction left unmatched. CDR3 sequence (DNA): TGTGCCAGCAGTTACGGGGACAGGGAGGTTACTGAAGCTTTCTTT. Amino acid sequence: CASSYGDREVTEAFF.

The DNA of the CDR3 is TGTGCCAGCAGCTCCGGGAACACCGGGGAGCTGTTTTTT. Translating gives CASSSGNTGELFF. The chain combines TRBV9 with TRBJ2-2; D uncertain. V dropped 4 bases and J dropped 1 base, with 5 bases sitting between them. CDR1 is SGDLS and CDR2 is YYNGEE in the germline V gene. The CDR3 runs 13 residues.

This clone is medium-sized by share. The genes are TRBV30 and TRBJ1-1; D is possibly TRBD1 (6 bases). The length of the CDR3 is 13 residues. Trimming pared 2 bases from V and 3 bases from J, leaving 10 bases between. CDR1 is GTSNPN, CDR2 SVGIG, per germline (reference sequence). The CDR3 sequence is CAWSSWGHTEAFF. For the CDR3, the DNA is TGTGCCTGGAGTTCATGGGGGCACACTGAAGCTTTCTTT.

The J gene is TRBJ1-1, the V gene TRBV28; D ambiguous. The V and J ends lost 2 bases and 7 bases respectively, with 8 bases between them. Germline lookup yields CDR1 MDHEN and CDR2 SYDVKM. The CDR3 is 12 residues long. CDR3 residues: CASSLGVGEAFF. CDR3 nucleotides: TGTGCCAGCAGTTTAGGGGTGGGTGAAGCTTTCTTT. The full variable domain, in which reference TRBV28 and TRBJ1-1 provide the parts outside the CDR3, is DVKVTQSSRYLVKRTGEKVFLECVQDMDHENMFWYRQDPGLGLRLIYFSYDVKMKEKGDIPEGYSVSREKKERFSLILESASTNQTSMYLCASSLGVGEAFFGQGTRLTVV.

This rearrangement joins TRBV10-3 to TRBJ2-7; D is possibly TRBD1 (6 bases). Germline V gene data show CDR1 as ENHRY and CDR2 as SYGVKD. The CDR3 runs 14 residues. The V gene lost 7 bases and the J gene lost 2 bases, with 15 bases spanning the gap. The CDR3 DNA reads TGTGCCATCAAAAGGGGCAGGGGAACCTACGAGCAGTACTTC. Translated: CAIKRGRGTYEQYF.

This rearrangement joins TRBV9 to TRBJ2-3; 7 bases fit TRBD1. The CDR3 extends over 16 amino acids. CDR1 and CDR2 from the germline V gene are SGDLS and YYNGEE. V lost 0 bases and J lost 2; bases outside the gene matches: 6. DNA for the CDR3: TGTGCCAGCAGCGTAGAATGGGACAGAGTCACAGATACGCAGTATTTT. This translates into CASSVEWDRVTDTQYF.

This clone came up a few times. The chain uses TRBV20-1 and TRBJ2-1, with D uncertain. From germline, CDR1 is DFQATT and CDR2 SNEGSKA (reference sequence). The CDR3 totals 11 residues. Trimming stripped 6 bases from V and 9 bases from J, with 12 bases between. For the CDR3, the DNA is TGCAGTGCCCCCTTGTTCCCTGAGCAGTTCTTC. Translation gives CSAPLFPEQFF.

The rearrangement uses TRBV5-1 and TRBJ2-5; 8 bases align to TRBD1. The assigned J gene may be wrong: the sequence end matches TRBJ2-7 better. Germline CDR1 reads SGHRS; CDR2 reads YFSETQ. This CDR3 has 15 residues. The CDR3 DNA reads as TGCGCCAGCAACCTCGAGACAGGGGTCTATGGCGAGCAGTACTTC. It translates to CASNLETGVYGEQYF.

V is TRBV4-3 and J is TRBJ1-4; D remains unclear. Trimming shortened V by 0 bases and J by 0 bases, and 5 bases separated the two germline ends. Per germline, CDR1 LGHNA and CDR2 YSLEER. CDR3 size: 15 residues. The DNA of the CDR3 is TGCGCCAGCAGCCAAGATGGTTCAACTAATGAAAAACTGTTTTTT. Encoded protein: CASSQDGSTNEKLFF.

This clone was counted between two and nine times. The CDR3 DNA sequence: TGTGCCAGCAGCCTCAGGGGAGGCGGCTACACCTTC. It translates to CASSLRGGGYTF. V gene TRBV7-9 combines with J gene TRBJ1-2; possible D gene TRBD1, 6 bases. Germline V gene lookup returns CDR1 SEHNR and CDR2 FQNEAQ (reference sequence). The CDR3 length is 12 residues. V dropped 5 bases and J dropped 8 bases, with 12 bases sitting between them.

This sequence joins TRBV11-2 and TRBJ2-7; weak D call: TRBD1 (6 bases). The germline gives CDR1 SGHAT, CDR2 FQNNGV. V shed 3 bases and J shed 3 bases, with 24 bases lying between them. This CDR3 region has 18 residues. The CDR3, as DNA: TGTGCCAGCAGCTTTAATACAGGGTTAGAAGCAGAGATCTACGAGCAGTACTTC. It encodes CASSFNTGLEAEIYEQYF. The variable domain in full, completed from reference TRBV11-2 and TRBJ2-7, reads EAGVAQSPRYKIIEKRQSVAFWCNPISGHATLYWYQQILGQGPKLLIQFQNNGVVDDSQLPKDRFSAERLKGVDSTLKIQPAKLEDSAVYLCASSFNTGLEAEIYEQYFGPGTRLTVT.

V and J are TRBV7-2 and TRBJ1-5; D remains ambiguous. The CDR3 length is 14 residues. V lost 3 bases to trimming and J lost 2 bases, with 8 bases between them. Germline V gene data show CDR1 as SGHTA and CDR2 as FQGNSA. The CDR3 is CASSFELGNQPQHF. The CDR3 DNA follows: TGTGCCAGCAGCTTTGAGCTGGGCAATCAGCCCCAGCATTTT.

This clone was counted once. The rearrangement links TRBV9 to TRBJ2-1, with no clear D. CDR3 length equals 13 residues. The V gene's germline CDR1 is SGDLS and CDR2 YYNGEE. V lost 0 bases, J lost 9 bases, and 10 bases lay in between. As DNA, the CDR3 is TGTGCCAGCAGCGTAGGGGCCGGGTCTGAGCAGTTCTTC. It codes for CASSVGAGSEQFF.

This clone showed up just once. The chain is built from TRBV9 and TRBJ2-3, with TRBD2 matching 14 bases. The CDR3 covers 15 residues. Per the germline V gene, CDR1 is SGDLS and CDR2 is YYNGEE. V lost 8 bases and J lost 0; bases outside the gene matches: 2. Here the CDR3 DNA reads TGTGCCAGTGGGACTAGCGGGAGTAGCACAGATACGCAGTATTTT. The encoded protein is CASGTSGSSTDTQYF.

The chain links TRBV27 to TRBJ1-1; D is perhaps TRBD1 (6 bases). The CDR3 covers 15 residues. Germline CDR1 MNHEY, CDR2 SMNVEV (reference sequence). Trimming pared 4 bases from V and 3 bases from J, leaving 15 bases between. CDR3 DNA sequence: TGTGCCAGCAGTTCCCAACAGGGACGGTACACTGAAGCTTTCTTT. Translated: CASSSQQGRYTEAFF.

J is TRBJ2-7 and V is TRBV28; possibly TRBD1 for D (5 bases). Germline assignment: CDR1 MDHEN and CDR2 SYDVKM. V was cut by 7 bases and J by 1 base, with 11 bases left in between. The CDR3 extends over 13 amino acids. DNA for the CDR3: TGTGCCAGCACCACCGGACAATCCTACGAGCAGTACTTC. This translates into CASTTGQSYEQYF.